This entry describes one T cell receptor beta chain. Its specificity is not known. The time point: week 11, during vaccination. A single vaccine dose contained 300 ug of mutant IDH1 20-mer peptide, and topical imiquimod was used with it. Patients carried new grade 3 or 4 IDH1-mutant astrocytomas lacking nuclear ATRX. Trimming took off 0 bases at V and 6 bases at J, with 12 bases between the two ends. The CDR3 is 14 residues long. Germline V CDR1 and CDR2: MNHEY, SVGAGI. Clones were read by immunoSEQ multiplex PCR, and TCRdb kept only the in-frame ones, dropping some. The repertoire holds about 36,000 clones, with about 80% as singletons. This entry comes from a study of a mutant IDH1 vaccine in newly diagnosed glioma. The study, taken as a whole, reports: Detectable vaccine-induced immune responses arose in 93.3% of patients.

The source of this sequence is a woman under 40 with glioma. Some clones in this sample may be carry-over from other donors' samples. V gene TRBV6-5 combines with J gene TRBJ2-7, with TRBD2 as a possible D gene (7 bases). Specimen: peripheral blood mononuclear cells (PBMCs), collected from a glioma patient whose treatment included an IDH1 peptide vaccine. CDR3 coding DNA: TGTGCCAGCAGTTACTCAGGGGGGGGTCTCGAGCAGTACTTC. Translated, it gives CASSYSGGGLEQYF.